These T cell receptor beta chains were read from a single sample in a study of CD4 T cells in relation to SARS-CoV-2 and coronaviruses. No cognate antigen is known for these TCRs. The table came from immunoSEQ multiplex PCR; TCRdb's copy has only in-frame clones and leaves some out. The data contain more than 9,500 clones, roughly three quarters of them seen just once; the ten biggest clones take up approximately 7.5%. Sequenced: CD4+ T cells from PBMCs, cultured in vitro. These receptors were taken from a human donor in good health. The CDR3 runs from the conserved cysteine through the conserved F or W. D genes are given only for firm matches. Rows may omit the clone size; those that give it use once, few, many or a size class.

.	TRBV18	few	TRBJ1-6	TGTGCCAGCTCACCACCCGCTAGAGATTCACCCCTCCACTTT	CASSPPARDSPLHF
.	TRBV28	.	TRBJ2-7	TGTGCCAGCAGTTCCCTTCACGAGCAGTACTTC	CASSSLHEQYF
.	TRBV3-1/TRBV3-2	large	TRBJ2-7	TGTGCCAGCACCCCAGGGGGGCTATCCTACGAGCAGTACTTC	CASTPGGLSYEQYF
.	TRBV30	.	TRBJ2-3	TGTGCCGGGGGACCGAGCACAGATACGCAGTATTTT	CAGGPSTDTQYF
TRBD1	TRBV28	.	TRBJ2-1	TGTGCCAGCCCCCCTTCCCAGGGGGCCACGTTAGCCTACAATGAGCAGTTCTTC	CASPPSQGATLAYNEQFF
.	TRBV7-8	once	TRBJ2-7	TGTGCCAGCAGCTTAGATCGTAACTCCTACGAGCAGTACTTC	CASSLDRNSYEQYF
.	TRBV7-2	.	TRBJ1-5	TGTGCCAGCAGCTTTCTACAGGGTGGTCAGCCCCAGCATTTT	CASSFLQGGQPQHF
.	TRBV5-1	.	TRBJ2-5	TGCGCCAGCAGAGAGACTAGTGTTCGAGAGACCCAGTACTTC	CASRETSVRETQYF
.	TRBV28	.	TRBJ2-2	TGTGCCAGCAGTCTAACTAGCACCGGGGAGCTGTTTTTT	CASSLTSTGELFF
.	TRBV24-1	.	TRBJ2-1	TGTGCCACCGGGAGGGACAGCACCTACAATGAGCAGTTCTTC	CATGRDSTYNEQFF
.	TRBV24-1	.	TRBJ1-6	TGTGCCACCTCTTTGACAGGTGATAATTCACCCCTCCACTTT	CATSLTGDNSPLHF
.	TRBV3-1/TRBV3-2	.	TRBJ2-7	TGTGCCAGCAGCCAATATATCAGTAGTAACGTTAACGAGCAGTACTTC	CASSQYISSNVNEQYF
TRBD1	TRBV7-3	.	TRBJ2-2	TGTGCCAGCAGCTTAAGGCCGATGGGACAGCACACCGGGGAGCTGTTTTTT	CASSLRPMGQHTGELFF
.	TRBV27	.	TRBJ2-7	TGTGCCAGCAGTTTACGGGGTAAGGAGCGCTACGAGCAGTACTTC	CASSLRGKERYEQYF
.	TRBV24-1	.	TRBJ2-7	TGTGCCACCAGTGCAACGGGCAGTACCTACGAGCAGTACTTC	CATSATGSTYEQYF
TRBD1	TRBV5-8	once	TRBJ2-3	TGTGCCAGCAGCTTGGAACAGGGGAGCACAGATACGCAGTATTTT	CASSLEQGSTDTQYF
.	TRBV5-1	few	TRBJ1-4	TGCGCCAGCAGCTTGGGCTCCCTTAATAATGAAAAACTGTTTTTT	CASSLGSLNNEKLFF
TRBD1	TRBV5-1	.	TRBJ2-7	TGCGCCAGCAGCCACCCGGGACAGACCTACGAGCAGTACTTC	CASSHPGQTYEQYF
.	TRBV6-5	few	TRBJ1-1	TGTGCCAGCAGTTATAGCTCGAACACTGAAGCTTTCTTT	CASSYSSNTEAFF
.	TRBV19	.	TRBJ1-2	TGTGCCAGTAGCGACGGTCCGGGGGGCTACACCTTC	CASSDGPGGYTF
.	TRBV2	medium-sized	TRBJ2-1	TGTGCCAGCAGTGAAGACTGGAGGGGGGATGAGCAGTTCTTC	CASSEDWRGDEQFF
.	TRBV19	.	TRBJ1-5	TGTGCCAGTAGTAGCGCTAATCCTACGGGGAATCAGCCCCAGCATTTT	CASSSANPTGNQPQHF
.	TRBV30	.	TRBJ2-2	TGTGCCTGGCCTGGCACAGGGTACACCGGGGAGCTGTTTTTT	CAWPGTGYTGELFF
TRBD2	TRBV3-1/TRBV3-2	.	TRBJ2-1	TGTGCCAGCAGCCAATGGACTAGCAAAGACTACAATGAGCAGTTCTTC	CASSQWTSKDYNEQFF
TRBD2	TRBV6-1	.	TRBJ2-1	TGTGCCAGCAGTGAATATCTAGCGGGAGTCATGGATGAGCAGTTCTTC	CASSEYLAGVMDEQFF
TRBD1	TRBV6-5	.	TRBJ1-5	TGTGCCAGCAGTTACTCGGCAGGGGGAGATCAGCCCCAGCATTTT	CASSYSAGGDQPQHF
.	TRBV19	.	TRBJ2-7	TGTGCCACTCGTTCAGGGCCGGACGAGCAGTACTTC	CATRSGPDEQYF
.	TRBV24-1	.	TRBJ1-2	TGTGCCACCAGTGATTTAGGAGGCTACACCTTC	CATSDLGGYTF
.	TRBV6-2/TRBV6-3	.	TRBJ2-7	TGTGCCAGCAGTTACTCCGCTAGAAGCCACTACGAGCAGTACTTC	CASSYSARSHYEQYF
TRBD1	TRBV3-1/TRBV3-2	medium-sized	TRBJ1-5	TGTGCCAGCAGCCAGGACAGGACTCGGCCCCAGCATTTT	CASSQDRTRPQHF
.	TRBV6-5	.	TRBJ1-1	TGTGCCAGCACGAGGAGGCGGGGGGCTAGTACTGAAGCTTTCTTT	CASTRRRGASTEAFF
TRBD1	TRBV7-9	few	TRBJ2-1	TGTGCCAGCAGCCTCGACAGGGGGAGGGCCAATGAGCAGTTCTTC	CASSLDRGRANEQFF
.	TRBV10-3	.	TRBJ2-7	TGTGCCATCAGTGACCGTAGGGTGGAAGCCTACGAGCAGTACTTC	CAISDRRVEAYEQYF
TRBD1	TRBV5-4	.	TRBJ2-2	TGTGCCAGCAACCGGGGACAGGGGGTTCCCGGGGAGCTGTTTTTT	CASNRGQGVPGELFF
TRBD2	TRBV6-5	few	TRBJ2-3	TGTGCCAGCAGCCCGACTAGCGGGAACGCAGATACGCAGTATTTT	CASSPTSGNADTQYF
.	TRBV3-1/TRBV3-2	few	TRBJ2-5	TGTGCCAGCAGCCAAGAGGGGCAACAAGAGACCCAGTACTTC	CASSQEGQQETQYF
.	TRBV6-5	.	TRBJ2-3	TGTGCCAGCAGTTACAGAAATACGCAGTATTTT	CASSYRNTQYF
.	TRBV5-5	few	TRBJ2-2	TGTGCCAGCTCCGCGACAGGGACTAACACCGGGGAGCTGTTTTTT	CASSATGTNTGELFF
.	TRBV2	.	TRBJ1-1	TGTGCCAGCAGTCCGACAGGAGATACTACTGAAGCTTTCTTT	CASSPTGDTTEAFF
.	TRBV5-1	.	TRBJ2-7	TGCGCCAGCAGTCAAATAGCGGAGGGCTTCTACGAGCAGTACTTC	CASSQIAEGFYEQYF
TRBD1	TRBV7-8	.	TRBJ1-5	TGTGCCAGCAGCTCGGGACAGGGGTTACCCTTCAGCAATCAGCCCCAGCATTTT	CASSSGQGLPFSNQPQHF
.	TRBV10-1	.	TRBJ2-1	TGCGCCAGCAGTGAGCCCCCAGGCGGGAAGTCCTACAATGAGCAGTTCTTC	CASSEPPGGKSYNEQFF
TRBD1	TRBV2	.	TRBJ1-2	TGTGCCAGCAGTCAGGGGGTTAGGGAGTTTAACTATGGCTACACCTTC	CASSQGVREFNYGYTF
.	TRBV28	.	TRBJ2-2	TGTGCCAGCAGGCCGGTACTCGCGAACACCGGGGAGCTGTTTTTT	CASRPVLANTGELFF
TRBD2	TRBV10-1	.	TRBJ2-1	TGCGCCAGCAGTGAGTCTGGGACTAGCGGGAGGGCCAAGGATGAGCAGTTCTTC	CASSESGTSGRAKDEQFF
.	TRBV28	.	TRBJ2-1	TGTGCCAGCAGCTCCGGTTTAAGGGGAGTAAAACGGAATGAGCAGTTCTTC	CASSSGLRGVKRNEQFF
TRBD2	TRBV15	once	TRBJ2-7	TGTGCCACCAGCAGAGCGGCGGGGGAAGCCTACGAGCAGTACTTC	CATSRAAGEAYEQYF
TRBD2	TRBV18	few	TRBJ2-2	TGTGCCAGCTCACCCCGAGCTAGCGGGAGCCCCGGGGAGCTGTTTTTT	CASSPRASGSPGELFF
TRBD2	TRBV25-1	.	TRBJ2-7	TGTGCCAGCAGGGGGCAAGCGGGACTAGCGAACTACGAGCAGTACTTC	CASRGQAGLANYEQYF
TRBD1	TRBV5-1	.	TRBJ2-1	TGCGCCAGCAGCTTGATCACAGGGGCCAATGAGCAGTTCTTC	CASSLITGANEQFF
TRBD1	TRBV18	once	TRBJ2-4	TGTGCCAGCTCACCACCGGGACAGAGAAACATTCAGTACTTC	CASSPPGQRNIQYF
.	TRBV4-1	.	TRBJ1-4	TGCGCCAGCAGCCAACCCAACGGGGGACTGGCGAATGAAAAACTGTTTTTT	CASSQPNGGLANEKLFF
.	TRBV18	.	TRBJ1-3	TGTGCCAGCTCACCAAGTACCGGTCGGGTTGGAAACACCATATATTTT	CASSPSTGRVGNTIYF
.	TRBV6-6	.	TRBJ2-1	TGTGCCAGCGTGTTTATGAGGGACAATGAGCAGTTCTTC	CASVFMRDNEQFF
.	TRBV6-5	.	TRBJ1-2	TGTGCCAGTCTCTTTGGGGACATGGGATTTTATGGCTACACCTTC	CASLFGDMGFYGYTF